Following are 32 T cell receptor beta chains from one sample sequenced in a study of tumor-infiltrating lymphocytes in oesophageal squamous cell carcinoma (dated by TCRdb to the mid-2010s). The library was generated by PCR. Data came from an Illumina HiSeq 2000. TCRdb ran its own pipeline on the public reads, namely fastp trimming at Q25 and MiXCR clone calling, and kept in-frame beta chains. Each record represents a unique CDR3 protein, reported with the most common genes and DNA among its rows. Recorded for this sample are about 10,000 distinct CDR3 sequences; under 70% of them occurred a single time. The ten top clones hold about 26% of the sample. The source material was esophageal tumor tissue. The receptors here all came from a female donor with esophageal squamous cell carcinoma.

The J gene is TRBJ2-3, the V gene TRBV7-6; 15 bases line up with TRBD2. V lost 5 bases to trimming and J lost 2 bases; unmatched junction nucleotides: 8. Germline CDR1 is SGHVS and CDR2 is FNYEAQ. This CDR3 is built from 18 residues. The chain's CDR3 is CASSLGLAGGQVTDTQYF. For the CDR3, the DNA is TGTGCCAGCAGCCTCGGACTAGCGGGAGGGCAAGTCACAGATACGCAGTATTTT.

This clonotype has only a few counts. V gene TRBV6-1 combines with J gene TRBJ1-5; the D is unclear. Trimming shortened V by 6 bases and J by 5 bases, and 11 bases separated the two germline ends. The CDR3 has 13 residues. Germline CDR1 is MNHNS and CDR2 is SASEGT. This CDR3 is CASRDLQDQPQHF. CDR3 nucleotide sequence: TGTGCCAGCAGGGACCTTCAGGATCAGCCCCAGCATTTT.

A remark on this clonotype: It may be a read error: a sequence one base away is much more abundant. The rearrangement links TRBV5-4 to TRBJ2-6; D ambiguous. Matching the DNA end better, TRBJ2-1 makes the J call doubtful. The CDR3 runs 13 residues. Germline V gives CDR1 SGHNT, CDR2 YYREEE (reference sequence). CDR3 sequence (DNA): TGTGCCAGCAGCTTGGTCGGACCCTACGAGCAGTTCTTC. It encodes CASSLVGPYEQFF.

The chain carries TRBV6-1 and TRBJ2-2; 10 bases are shared with TRBD2. CDR1 and CDR2 from the germline V gene are MNHNS and SASEGT. The ends lost 7 bases at V and 2 bases at J; junction bases unmatched: 13. The CDR3 runs to 18 residues. CDR3 protein: CASMFRFSGGSNTGELFF. The CDR3 DNA is TGTGCCAGCATGTTCCGGTTTAGCGGGGGGTCCAACACCGGGGAGCTGTTTTTT.

This clonotype was counted a single time. The genes are TRBV6-8 and TRBJ2-4, with TRBD2 identical over 9 bases. The DNA end is a closer match to TRBJ2-1, so the J assignment may be wrong. Per the germline V gene, CDR1 is MNHGY and CDR2 is SAAAGT. The CDR3 loop spans 13 amino acids. CDR3 protein: CATRLAVQYEQFF. CDR3 coding DNA: TGTGCCACCCGACTAGCGGTCCAATACGAGCAGTTCTTC.

This CDR3 reads CASSLTGASTDTQYF. The CDR3 DNA follows: TGTGCCAGCAGCTTAACCGGAGCGAGCACAGATACGCAGTATTTT. The J gene is TRBJ2-3, the V gene TRBV7-2; D unresolved. V was trimmed by 2 bases and J by 0 bases, leaving 9 bases between them. Germline V gene lookup returns CDR1 SGHTA and CDR2 FQGNSA. This CDR3 region has 15 residues. The complete variable domain, with remaining parts taken from reference TRBV7-2 and TRBJ2-3, reads GAGVSQSPSNKVTEKGKDVELRCDPISGHTALYWYRQSLGQGLEFLIYFQGNSAPDKSGLPSDRFSAERTGGSVSTLTIQRTQQEDSAVYLCASSLTGASTDTQYFGPGTRLTVL.

J is TRBJ1-1 and V is TRBV6-6; D possibly corresponds to TRBD1 (5 bases). CDR3 length: 15 residues. CDR1 and CDR2 from the germline V gene are MNHNY and SVGAGI (reference sequence). V lost 0 bases and J 3 bases, leaving 11 bases between the germline ends. CDR3 DNA sequence: TGTGCCAGCAGTTACTCGTTCAGGGTTGACACTGAAGCTTTCTTT. Translation gives CASSYSFRVDTEAFF.

The chain recombines TRBV6-2 or TRBV6-3 with TRBJ2-7, with 9 bases identical to TRBD2. This CDR3 has 19 residues. Trimming at V came to 5 bases and at J to 4 bases, leaving 21 bases not matched to a gene. From germline, CDR1 is MNHEY and CDR2 SVGEGT. The CDR3 loop is CASSEPALAGAASRYEQYF. The CDR3 region has the DNA TGTGCCAGCAGTGAACCTGCGTTAGCGGGAGCCGCCTCCCGATACGAGCAGTACTTC.

This clonotype was counted a few times. The limits of the CDR3 on the DNA are not certain, so only TCRdb's listed CDR3 is given. The J gene is TRBJ2-4, the V gene TRBV7-2; the table calls TRBD1, which could not be checked here. The CDR3 is made up of 15 amino acids, end residues included. The germline V gene has CDR1 SGHTA and CDR2 FQGNSA. This CDR3 reads CASTPEALYGYTFGF.

This clonotype has just one count. This sequence joins TRBV7-3 and TRBJ1-4; D not resolved. V dropped 2 bases and J dropped 8 bases, with 9 bases sitting between them. CDR1 is SGHTA and CDR2 is FQGTGA in the germline V gene. There are 13 residues in the CDR3. CDR3 residues: CASSLRPGEKLFF. The CDR3 region has the DNA TGTGCCAGCAGCTTACGGCCTGGAGAAAAACTGTTTTTT. Filled out from reference TRBV7-3 and TRBJ1-4, the complete variable domain reads GAGVSQTPSNKVTEKGKYVELRCDPISGHTALYWYRQSLGQGPEFLIYFQGTGAADDSGLPNDRFFAVRPEGSVSTLKIQRTERGDSAVYLCASSLRPGEKLFFGSGTQLSVL.

V usage is TRBV6-1 and J usage is TRBJ2-1; D is unclear. The CDR3 length is 18 residues. CDR1 and CDR2 from the germline V gene are MNHNS and SASEGT. Trimming left V 0 bases short and J 0 bases short, with 15 bases between. The CDR3 bases are TGTGCCAGCAGTGAAGCGGGCAGAGAGTTCGGCTCCTACAATGAGCAGTTCTTC. Translating gives CASSEAGREFGSYNEQFF.

The sample holds one count of this clonotype. The chain links TRBV27 to TRBJ2-1, with D uncertain. CDR1 and CDR2 (germline): MNHEY, SMNVEV (reference sequence). CDR3 length equals 18 residues. V was pared by 3 bases and J by 4 bases, with 22 bases between. This CDR3 is CASSLVTPGRQRYNEQFF. CDR3 in DNA: TGTGCCAGCAGTTTGGTTACTCCGGGCCGCCAACGGTACAATGAGCAGTTCTTC.

V gene TRBV7-6 combines with J gene TRBJ1-1; D is unresolved. This CDR3 comprises 10 residues. V lost 8 bases and J 3 bases, leaving 4 bases between the germline ends. Germline V gene data show CDR1 as SGHVS and CDR2 as FNYEAQ. CDR3 protein: CASYDTEAFF. DNA of the CDR3: TGTGCCAGCTACGACACTGAAGCTTTCTTT. The full variable domain, its missing parts supplied by reference TRBV7-6 and TRBJ1-1, is GAGVSQSPRYKVTKRGQDVALRCDPISGHVSLYWYRQALGQGPEFLTYFNYEAQQDKSGLPNDRFSAERPEGSISTLTIQRTEQRDSAMYRCASYDTEAFFGQGTRLTVV.

For the CDR3, the DNA is TGTGCCAGCAGCTCCACAGGTGAGAACACTGAAGCTTTCTTT. Protein sequence: CASSSTGENTEAFF. The rearrangement links TRBV7-9 to TRBJ1-1, with D possibly TRBD1 on 5 matching bases. The CDR3 has 14 residues. V was pared by 4 bases and J by 1 base, with 10 bases between. Germline-derived CDR1 and CDR2 are SEHNR and FQNEAQ (reference sequence).

This sequence joins TRBV7-3 and TRBJ2-1, with no clear D. The CDR3 contains 13 residues. Germline loops: CDR1 SGHTA, CDR2 FQGTGA. V was shortened by 5 bases and J by 7 bases, with 12 bases between the two germline ends. The chain's CDR3 is CASSLDLENEQFF. CDR3 coding DNA: TGTGCCAGCAGCCTGGACCTTGAAAATGAGCAGTTCTTC.

The chain carries TRBV7-6 and TRBJ2-5; D remains unclear. The last part of the DNA fits TRBJ2-7 better; the J call may be wrong. The V gene's germline CDR1 is SGHVS and CDR2 FNYEAQ. The CDR3 sequence is 12 residues long. This chain's CDR3 is CASSLAPYEQYF. In nucleotides, the CDR3 is TGTGCCAGCAGCTTAGCGCCCTACGAGCAGTACTTC.

This clonotype is termed medium-sized. This rearrangement joins TRBV12-3 or TRBV12-4 to TRBJ2-3; TRBD2 matches at 12 bases. This CDR3 comprises 16 residues. J gave up 2 bases and V 6 bases, and 6 bases lay outside the gene matches. CDR3 amino acids: CASRLGLAGYTDTQYF. The CDR3 region has the DNA TGTGCCAGCAGACTAGGACTAGCGGGATACACAGATACGCAGTATTTT.

About this clonotype: This may arise from a read error, as a much more abundant clone is one base away. The chain carries TRBV6-1 and TRBJ2-3; no definite D call. The DNA end is more similar to TRBJ2-2, so the J call may be wrong. There are 12 residues in the CDR3. The germline V gene has CDR1 MNHNS and CDR2 SASEGT. The CDR3 is CASSTEAGELFF. In nucleotides, the CDR3 is TGTGCCAGCAGTACCGAAGCCGGGGAGCTGTTTTTT.

This clonotype appeared a few times. The chain couples TRBV7-8 to TRBJ2-5; maybe TRBD1 (5 bases). CDR1 is SGHVS and CDR2 is FQNEAQ in the germline V gene. Trimming pared 5 bases from V and 5 bases from J, leaving 12 bases between. The CDR3 spans 13 residues. The chain's CDR3 is CASSATGEETQYF. The CDR3 DNA follows: TGTGCCAGCAGCGCTACAGGAGAGGAGACCCAGTACTTC.

CDR3 residues: CASSLGAGTGQETQYF. CDR3 DNA: TGTGCCAGCAGCTTAGGGGCCGGGACAGGGCAAGAGACCCAGTACTTC. This chain connects TRBV7-2 to TRBJ2-7; 9 bases agree with TRBD1. The last part of the DNA fits TRBJ2-5 better; the J call may be wrong. CDR3 size: 16 residues. The germline gives CDR1 SGHTA, CDR2 FQGNSA.

This clonotype was seen more than once but under ten times. This chain uses TRBV7-3 with TRBJ2-1, with a possible D match to TRBD2 (5 bases). This CDR3 comprises 14 residues. Deletions cut 5 bases from V and 4 bases from J, with 12 bases between. Germline V lookup: CDR1 SGHTA, CDR2 FQGTGA. The DNA for the CDR3 is TGTGCCAGCAGCCCCGGACTTGGTTACAATGAGCAGTTCTTC. Translation: CASSPGLGYNEQFF.

This clonotype appeared once. Here the CDR3 DNA reads TGTGCCAGCATGGGGGGGGCTCGGTACGAGCAGTACTTC. It yields the protein CASMGGARYEQYF. The V and J genes are TRBV28 and TRBJ2-5, with a tentative D call TRBD2 (7 bases). The better agreement between TRBJ2-7 and the DNA end casts doubt on the J call. This CDR3 spans 13 amino acids. Germline V gene sequence: CDR1 MDHEN, CDR2 SYDVKM.

The chain employs TRBV7-6 and TRBJ2-7; D ambiguous. Gene TRBJ2-1 matches the end of the DNA better, so the J call may be wrong. Germline CDR1 is SGHVS and CDR2 is FNYEAQ. The CDR3 has 13 amino acids. CDR3 loop: CASSLPAGDEQFF. CDR3 in DNA: TGTGCCAGCAGCTTACCGGCCGGCGATGAGCAGTTCTTC.

In its sample, this clonotype was seen a few times. The chain couples TRBV6-6 to TRBJ2-3, with D possibly matching TRBD1 (6 bases). The CDR3 loop spans 15 amino acids. The germline V gene encodes CDR1 MNHNY and CDR2 SVGAGI (reference sequence). The V end lost 2 bases, the J end lost 2 bases, and 11 bases lay between the germline ends. The CDR3 reads CASSYKGVLTDTQYF. The CDR3 DNA sequence: TGTGCCAGCAGTTACAAGGGGGTGCTCACAGATACGCAGTATTTT.

The V gene is TRBV6-6, the J gene TRBJ2-1, with D tentatively TRBD1 (5 bases). The CDR3 runs 13 residues. CDR1 is MNHNY and CDR2 is SVGAGI in the germline V gene (reference sequence). Trimming left V 5 bases short and J 3 bases short, with 8 bases between. In DNA, the CDR3 is TGTGCCAGCAGTCGGACAAGCTACAATGAGCAGTTCTTC. The encoded protein is CASSRTSYNEQFF.

V and J are TRBV11-1 and TRBJ1-1; D not resolved. This CDR3 has 12 residues. Trimming left V 3 bases short and J 4 bases short, with 6 bases between. Germline lookup yields CDR1 SGHAT and CDR2 FQDESV (reference sequence). In DNA form, the CDR3 reads TGTGCCAGCAGCTTTTTAGGCACTGAAGCTTTCTTT. Its protein product is CASSFLGTEAFF.

The CDR3 sequence: CASARTSGSTSYEQYF. In nucleotides, the CDR3 is TGTGCCAGCGCCAGGACTAGCGGGAGCACTTCCTACGAGCAGTACTTC. The rearrangement joins TRBV6-8 to TRBJ2-5; TRBD2 aligns across 13 bases. The tail of the sequence fits TRBJ2-7 better, so the J call may be wrong. The CDR3 runs to 16 residues. The germline V gene encodes CDR1 MNHGY and CDR2 SAAAGT.

The V and J genes are TRBV7-3 and TRBJ2-1; D could derive from TRBD1 or TRBD2 (6 bases each). The length of the CDR3 is 15 residues. Germline values: CDR1 SGHTA, CDR2 FQGTGA. Between the trimmed V and J ends, which lost 4 bases and 2 bases, there was a span of 12 bases. The CDR3 nucleotides read TGTGCCAGCAGCTATAAAGGGGGGACCTACAATGAGCAGTTCTTC. Its protein product is CASSYKGGTYNEQFF.

This clonotype was recorded at least ten times. The chain couples TRBV5-1 to TRBJ1-1; 8 bases line up with TRBD1. CDR1 and CDR2 (germline): SGHRS, YFSETQ. With 4 bases clipped from V and 0 bases from J, the junction kept 11 bases outside the gene matches. The CDR3 loop spans 17 amino acids. The CDR3 region is CASSPIGTGTMNTEAFF. Written as DNA, the CDR3 is TGCGCCAGCAGCCCCATAGGGACAGGTACTATGAACACTGAAGCTTTCTTT.

This chain connects TRBV5-1 to TRBJ2-1; tentatively, D is TRBD1 or TRBD2 (7 bases each). The DNA end is a closer match to TRBJ2-7, so the J assignment may be wrong. Germline V gene data show CDR1 as SGHRS and CDR2 as YFSETQ. CDR3 length equals 20 residues. The CDR3 region is CASSPKGAETTGRGFYEQYF. In DNA, the CDR3 is TGCGCCAGCAGCCCTAAGGGGGCCGAAACGACGGGGCGGGGGTTCTACGAGCAGTACTTC.

The genes are TRBV6-1 and TRBJ2-1; 11 bases are shared with TRBD2. The CDR3 extends over 17 amino acids. Looked up from germline, CDR1 is MNHNS and CDR2 is SASEGT. V shed 2 bases and J 0 bases; nucleotides not matched to a gene: 3. The CDR3: CASSESGLAVSYNEQFF. For the CDR3, the DNA is TGTGCCAGCAGTGAATCGGGACTAGCGGTCTCCTACAATGAGCAGTTCTTC.

This clonotype is medium-sized. V usage is TRBV6-1 and J usage is TRBJ2-7, with TRBD1 matching over 8 bases. The V segment lost 0 bases and the J segment 3 bases; nucleotides outside the gene matches: 4. Germline-derived CDR1 and CDR2 are MNHNS and SASEGT. This CDR3 region has 15 residues. CDR3 sequence: CASSEARGRNYEQYF. Here the CDR3 DNA reads TGTGCCAGCAGTGAAGCCAGGGGGCGCAACTACGAGCAGTACTTC.